These 29 T cell receptor beta chains share one sample of origin, sequenced in a study of shared clonotypes between healthy human individuals. The table came from immunoSEQ multiplex PCR; TCRdb's copy has only in-frame clones and leaves some out. Of over a million clones listed, around 78% are singletons. Sequencing input: memory CD4+ T cells from PBMCs. Subset specified: CD45RA-negative fraction. These receptors came from a man aged 18 to 29 in good health. Some clones in this sample may be carry-over from other donors' samples.

V is TRBV2 and J is TRBJ1-1; D gene unclear. Deletions cut 6 bases from V and 8 bases from J, with 10 bases between. Germline loops: CDR1 SNHLY, CDR2 FYNNEI. The CDR3 sequence is 11 residues long. The CDR3 region is CASSLTFEAFF. In nucleotides, the CDR3 is TGTGCCAGCAGCCTAACCTTCGAAGCTTTCTTT.

The chain is built from TRBV6-6 and TRBJ2-5; D is possibly TRBD1 or TRBD2 (5 bases each). This CDR3 is built from 15 residues. The V end lost 10 bases, the J end lost 5 bases, and 23 bases lay between the germline ends. Looked up from germline, CDR1 is MNHNY and CDR2 is SVGAGI (reference sequence). The CDR3 nucleotides read TGTGCCACGAGGGTTGGGAAGGGGATCGAGGAGACCCAGTACTTC. It specifies CATRVGKGIEETQYF.

The chain carries TRBV6-1 and TRBJ1-5; perhaps TRBD1 as D (5 bases). V was cut by 0 bases and J by 11 bases, with 8 bases left in between. Germline V gene lookup returns CDR1 MNHNS and CDR2 SASEGT. The CDR3 sequence is 12 residues long. The CDR3 DNA is TGTGCCAGCAGTGAAGCGGGGGATTCCCAGCATTTT. Residues: CASSEAGDSQHF.

The chain employs TRBV11-2 and TRBJ2-3, with D perhaps matching TRBD1 (5 bases). The CDR3 has 16 amino acids. Germline lookup yields CDR1 SGHAT and CDR2 FQNNGV. V was pared by 0 bases and J by 4 bases, with 14 bases between. The CDR3 coding sequence is TGTGCCAGCAGCTTAGAAGGGTTTGGGGCTTCAGATACGCAGTATTTT. It encodes CASSLEGFGASDTQYF.

This clone was detected only a few times. V is TRBV4-2 and J is TRBJ2-7; TRBD2 matches 8 bases. Looked up from germline, CDR1 is LGHNA and CDR2 is YNFKEQ. The CDR3 totals 15 residues. V lost 1 base and J lost 3; bases outside the gene matches: 5. CDR3 amino acids: CASSQGASGSYEQYF. CDR3 bases: TGTGCCAGCAGCCAAGGTGCCAGCGGGAGCTACGAGCAGTACTTC.

This rearrangement joins TRBV19 to TRBJ2-2; D gene ambiguous. CDR1 LNHDA and CDR2 SQIVND come from the germline V gene (reference sequence). The CDR3 consists of 13 residues. Trimming cost V 5 bases and J 1 base, with 5 bases left between them. CDR3 protein: CASSWRNTGELFF. The CDR3 DNA reads TGTGCCAGTAGTTGGCGGAACACCGGGGAGCTGTTTTTT.

This clone was observed once. V usage is TRBV11-2 and J usage is TRBJ2-7; 9 bases are shared with TRBD1. This CDR3 has 15 residues. Germline CDR1 and CDR2: SGHAT and FQNNGV. The V gene end was trimmed by 1 base and the J gene end by 3 bases; junction bases not matched to a gene: 4. In nucleotides, the CDR3 is TGTGCCAGCAGCTTAGGGCACAGGGGGCTCTACGAGCAGTACTTC. Translating it yields CASSLGHRGLYEQYF.

The genes are TRBV5-4 and TRBJ2-1; no reliable D call. There are 14 residues in the CDR3. V gave up 2 bases and J gave up 6 bases, with 12 bases separating them. From germline, CDR1 is SGHNT and CDR2 YYREEE (reference sequence). The DNA of the CDR3 is TGTGCCAGCAGCTTAGGCGCCTCTAGCAATGAGCAGTTCTTC. Its protein is CASSLGASSNEQFF.

The rearrangement links TRBV2 to TRBJ1-2; no clear D. The ends were cut back, 5 bases at V and 7 bases at J, with 5 bases in the middle. This CDR3 spans 10 amino acids. Germline-derived CDR1 and CDR2 are SNHLY and FYNNEI. This CDR3 is CASSSGGYTF. CDR3 bases: TGTGCCAGCAGTTCGGGTGGCTACACCTTC.

The chain links TRBV7-8 to TRBJ2-7; D gene unclear. V lost 1 base and J lost 3, with 13 bases in between. The CDR3 length is 15 residues. Germline assignment: CDR1 SGHVS and CDR2 FQNEAQ. CDR3 amino acids: CASSLVPVGGYEQYF. Here the CDR3 DNA reads TGTGCCAGCAGCTTAGTACCCGTGGGCGGCTACGAGCAGTACTTC.

Only a few counts were recorded for this clone. The chain has TRBV19 and TRBJ1-2; D unclear. Germline V gene sequence: CDR1 LNHDA, CDR2 SQIVND (reference sequence). Deletions cut 2 bases from V and 2 bases from J, with 12 bases between. The CDR3 is 15 amino acids. For the CDR3, the DNA is TGTGCCAGTAGTATACGTCCGCCAGCAAACTATGGCTACACCTTC. Translation: CASSIRPPANYGYTF.

This chain uses TRBV27 with TRBJ1-3; D is possibly TRBD1 (5 bases). V lost 7 bases and J 7 bases, leaving 11 bases between the germline ends. The CDR3 is 12 residues long. Germline assignment: CDR1 MNHEY and CDR2 SMNVEV (reference sequence). CDR3 bases: TGTGCCAGCAAGGGGAGGGCCAACACCATATATTTT. This gives the protein CASKGRANTIYF.

This chain uses TRBV4-1 with TRBJ2-5; 11 bases map to TRBD2. CDR1 MGHRA and CDR2 YSYEKL come from the germline V gene. V dropped 4 bases and J dropped 1; count of bases not matched to a gene: 11. This CDR3 contains 18 residues. CDR3 nucleotide sequence: TGCGCCAGCAGCCCGGGCCATCTAGCGGGAGGTCTCCAAGAGACCCAGTACTTC. It is translated as CASSPGHLAGGLQETQYF.

Of note for this clone: Other DNA variants within this sample encode the same CDR3. This chain connects TRBV6-1 to TRBJ2-7; no firm D call. The length of the CDR3 is 10 residues. Germline CDR1 and CDR2: MNHNS and SASEGT. Trimming shortened V by 9 bases and J by 3 bases, and 6 bases separated the two germline ends. CDR3 amino acids: CASGIYEQYF. The CDR3, as DNA: TGTGCCAGTGGGATCTACGAGCAGTACTTC.

This clone has a handful of counts. This rearrangement joins TRBV2 to TRBJ1-2; D may be TRBD1 (6 bases). Trimming stripped 3 bases from V and 4 bases from J, with 15 bases between. Germline CDR1 reads SNHLY; CDR2 reads FYNNEI. CDR3 length equals 15 residues. CDR3 DNA sequence: TGTGCCAGCAGTGAGAATACAGGGTCTAGCTATGGCTACACCTTC. Its protein is CASSENTGSSYGYTF.

The genes are TRBV5-8 and TRBJ2-1; TRBD2 matches 8 bases. Germline CDR1 is SGHTS and CDR2 is YDEGEE. The CDR3 spans 16 residues. The J segment lost 4 bases and the V segment lost 4 bases, leaving 10 bases of the junction unmatched. CDR3 bases: TGTGCCAGCAGCCTCCTAAACGGGAGGGAGTACAATGAGCAGTTCTTC. This translates into CASSLLNGREYNEQFF.

This clone turned up a few times. This chain uses TRBV6-1 with TRBJ2-7; 9 bases are a match to TRBD2. Trimming cost V 1 base and J 3 bases; bases outside gene matches: 4. Germline-derived CDR1 and CDR2 are MNHNS and SASEGT. The CDR3 loop spans 15 amino acids. The chain's CDR3 is CASSEGRLAVYEQYF. The CDR3 bases are TGTGCCAGCAGTGAAGGTCGACTAGCGGTCTACGAGCAGTACTTC.

The chain carries TRBV9 and TRBJ1-4; TRBD1 aligns across 9 bases. The CDR3 is 17 residues long. V lost 0 bases, J lost 7 bases, and 10 bases stayed unmatched. The V gene's germline CDR1 is SGDLS and CDR2 YYNGEE. The CDR3 DNA follows: TGTGCCAGCAGCGTAGCTCCTTCCGGGACAGGGAGTGAAAAACTGTTTTTT. It codes for CASSVAPSGTGSEKLFF.

The V call is TRBV5-1, the J call TRBJ2-1; D remains ambiguous. The germline V gene encodes CDR1 SGHRS and CDR2 YFSETQ. V dropped 4 bases and J dropped 12 bases, with 14 bases sitting between them. This CDR3 comprises 12 residues. The CDR3 sequence is CASSPSVGGQFF. The CDR3 nucleotides read TGCGCCAGCAGCCCCTCCGTGGGCGGGCAGTTCTTC.

The rearrangement uses TRBV23-1 and TRBJ2-5; 7 bases are shared with TRBD2. TRBV23-1 is filed as an ORF, its function uncertain. After removal of 9 bases from V and 3 bases from J, the junction contained 13 bases not matched to a gene. The CDR3 is 15 amino acids. As DNA, the CDR3 is TGCGCCAGAATCCTATTAAGCGGGACCGAAGAGACCCAGTACTTC. It yields the protein CARILLSGTEETQYF.

The V call is TRBV30, the J call TRBJ1-3; D unresolved. This CDR3 contains 13 residues. The V and J ends lost 2 bases and 3 bases respectively, with 8 bases between them. Germline V CDR1 and CDR2: GTSNPN, SVGIG (reference sequence). This CDR3 reads CAWSSLSGNTIYF. As DNA, the CDR3 is TGTGCCTGGAGTAGTCTCAGTGGAAACACCATATATTTT.

The DNA of the CDR3 is TGCGCCAGCAGCCAAGAGGGGCTCGGGCCTTACTCCTACAATGAGCAGTTCTTC. It codes for CASSQEGLGPYSYNEQFF. V usage is TRBV4-1 and J usage is TRBJ2-1; the D gene is possibly TRBD1 (5 bases). Trimming cost V 0 bases and J 0 bases, with 15 bases left between them. This CDR3 has 18 amino acids. The germline V gene encodes CDR1 MGHRA and CDR2 YSYEKL.

The chain employs TRBV6-5 and TRBJ1-2; the D gene is possibly TRBD1 (6 bases). V dropped 7 bases and J dropped 7 bases, with 19 bases sitting between them. The germline CDR1 and CDR2 sequences are MNHEY and SVGAGI. The CDR3 extends over 14 amino acids. The CDR3 spells CASTPTGGALGYTF. The DNA of the CDR3 is TGTGCCAGCACCCCTACGGGGGGGGCACTTGGCTACACCTTC.

This chain links TRBV28 with TRBJ1-5; D is uncertain. Looked up from germline, CDR1 is MDHEN and CDR2 is SYDVKM. V lost 5 bases, J lost 5 bases, and 10 bases lay in between. The CDR3 runs 13 residues. The CDR3 loop is CASSPPGYQPQHF. The CDR3 nucleotides read TGTGCCAGCAGTCCCCCGGGGTATCAGCCCCAGCATTTT.

The chain uses TRBV5-4 and TRBJ2-7, with 9 positions matching TRBD1. The ends lost 4 bases at V and 1 base at J; junction bases unmatched: 6. There are 15 residues in the CDR3. Germline assignment: CDR1 SGHNT and CDR2 YYREEE (reference sequence). CDR3 amino acids: CASSTRGQGSYEQYF. In DNA, the CDR3 is TGTGCCAGCAGCACTCGCGGACAGGGGTCCTACGAGCAGTACTTC.

CDR3 loop: CASQSSFYEQYF. CDR3 DNA: TGTGCCAGTCAGAGCTCGTTCTACGAGCAGTACTTC. The chain couples TRBV28 to TRBJ2-7; D remains unclear. This CDR3 is 12 amino acids long. CDR1 MDHEN and CDR2 SYDVKM come from the germline V gene. V lost 9 bases and J 3 bases, leaving 12 bases between the germline ends. Variable domain in full (rest from reference TRBV28 and TRBJ2-7): DVKVTQSSRYLVKRTGEKVFLECVQDMDHENMFWYRQDPGLGLRLIYFSYDVKMKEKGDIPEGYSVSREKKERFSLILESASTNQTSMYLCASQSSFYEQYFGPGTRLTVT.

The genes are TRBV27 and TRBJ2-5, with D unresolved. With 1 base removed from V and 0 bases from J, the gap between germline ends came to 6 bases. The CDR3 length is 14 residues. Germline V gene data show CDR1 as MNHEY and CDR2 as SMNVEV (reference sequence). The CDR3 bases are TGTGCCAGCAGTTTATTCCACAACCAAGAGACCCAGTACTTC. Its translation is CASSLFHNQETQYF.

About this clone: This same CDR3 is encoded by further DNA sequences in the sample. The J gene is TRBJ2-7, the V gene TRBV5-1, with 7 bases identical to TRBD1. The CDR3 contains 15 residues. Trimming cost V 0 bases and J 0 bases; bases outside gene matches: 3. Germline V CDR1 and CDR2: SGHRS, YFSETQ. This CDR3 reads CASSLGGTASYEQYF. CDR3 DNA: TGCGCCAGCAGCTTGGGTGGGACAGCCTCCTACGAGCAGTACTTC.

This clone was seen only a few times. The chain has TRBV27 and TRBJ1-5; D gene unclear. V lost 4 bases and J 1 base, leaving 8 bases between the germline ends. Germline CDR1 and CDR2: MNHEY and SMNVEV (reference sequence). The CDR3 is 14 residues long. DNA for the CDR3: TGTGCCAGCAGTTCTGGAAAAAGCAATCAGCCCCAGCATTTT. Translating it yields CASSSGKSNQPQHF.